The rows below give T cell receptor beta chains drawn from one sample of a study of Ad26.COV2.S vaccination and SARS-CoV-2 variants. The data were produced by immunoSEQ multiplex PCR, yet TCRdb's version contains in-frame clones alone and is incomplete. The table lists some 350,000 clones, under 90% of them singletons. Source: peripheral blood, taken in a trial of Ad26.COV2.S vaccine versus placebo. The receptors originated from a person aged 18-65 years who received the Ad26.COV2.S COVID-19 vaccine or a placebo. Both conserved end residues are part of each CDR3. The D gene is left open where the match is weak.

V	J	D	CDR3
TRBV30	TRBJ2-2	-	CAWTWDLNTGELFF
TRBV6-4	TRBJ2-1	TRBD1	CASSATDRGRNEQFF
TRBV7-2	TRBJ1-2	-	CASSLGGGAGYTF
TRBV5-6	TRBJ1-2	TRBD1	CASSLGAGGYGYTF
TRBV5-6	TRBJ2-3	TRBD2	CASSLGGGASYTDTQYF
TRBV3-1/TRBV3-2	TRBJ2-3	-	CASSSTIAPDTQYF
TRBV6-2/TRBV6-3	TRBJ2-2	-	CASSYAGQDTGELFF
TRBV4-3	TRBJ1-1	-	CASSQEQDGNTEAFF
TRBV6-2/TRBV6-3	TRBJ2-1	TRBD2	CASSSLGTSYNEQFF
TRBV28	TRBJ2-3	TRBD2	CASSLAGGLKTSTDTQYF
TRBV6-2/TRBV6-3	TRBJ1-5	-	CASSPSLQRVWSFMSNQPQHF
TRBV5-1	TRBJ2-7	-	CASSLDFGRRSYEQYF
TRBV7-2	TRBJ2-7	-	CASSLIGSYEQYF
TRBV10-3	TRBJ2-3	-	CAITPIGLDSTDTQYF
TRBV6-2/TRBV6-3	TRBJ2-7	-	CASSSLSGAVDEQYF
TRBV7-2	TRBJ2-3	-	CASSLEPRGTQYF
TRBV6-2/TRBV6-3	TRBJ1-6	-	CASSYEGFDTFLSPLHF
TRBV29-1	TRBJ2-3	-	CSVGDLQEPISTDTQYF